These 5 T cell receptor beta chains were all obtained from the same sample, sequenced in a study of blood T cell repertoires in COVID-19. Here immunoSEQ multiplex PCR was the method, and the copy in TCRdb shows in-frame clones only, minus some. The sample has under 110,000 clones, over 55% seen once. The sample comprised peripheral blood. The receptors shown here come from a human donor with acute or convalescent COVID-19. The donor label of this sample is uncertain.

The chain uses TRBV3-1 (or the pseudogene TRBV3-2) and TRBJ2-1; 8 bases align to TRBD2. CDR1 LGHDT and CDR2 YNNKEL come from the germline V gene (reference sequence). CDR3 length: 15 residues. The V and J ends lost 3 bases and 6 bases, in that order; junction bases with no gene match: 7. This chain's CDR3 is CASSQYGGGPNEQFF. For the CDR3, the DNA is TGTGCCAGCAGCCAGTACGGGGGGGGCCCCAATGAGCAGTTCTTC.

This chain joins TRBV5-8 and TRBJ2-1, with a possible D match to TRBD2 (5 bases). V gave up 4 bases and J gave up 5 bases, with 19 bases separating them. From germline, CDR1 is SGHTS and CDR2 YDEGEE. CDR3 length: 16 residues. This CDR3 reads CASSALRRDRHNEQFF. CDR3 nucleotide sequence: TGTGCCAGCAGCGCACTTCGTCGGGATAGACACAATGAGCAGTTCTTC.

The chain joins TRBV6-2 or TRBV6-3 to TRBJ1-1; 8 bases are shared with TRBD1. Per the germline V gene, CDR1 is MNHEY and CDR2 is SVGEGT. CDR3 size: 16 residues. V gave up 2 bases and J gave up 1 base; unmatched junction bases: 6. DNA for the CDR3: TGTGCCAGCAGTTACAGAACAGGGGGGTGGAACACTGAAGCTTTCTTT. Its translation: CASSYRTGGWNTEAFF.

The gene calls are TRBV30 and TRBJ2-3; 7 bases fit TRBD1. Germline CDR1 reads GTSNPN; CDR2 reads SVGIG (reference sequence). The CDR3 is made up of 15 amino acids. V lost 1 base, J lost 3 bases, and 7 bases stayed unmatched. The CDR3 loop reads CAWSGGGRRTDTQYF. The CDR3 DNA follows: TGTGCCTGGAGTGGAGGGGGCAGGAGGACAGATACGCAGTATTTT.

This clone has ten or more counts. V usage is TRBV11-2 and J usage is TRBJ2-7; TRBD2 might be the D (6 bases). From germline, CDR1 is SGHAT and CDR2 FQNNGV. Trimming stripped 4 bases from V and 2 bases from J, with 24 bases between. The CDR3 is made up of 18 amino acids. CDR3 protein: CASSSYPPGVTRTYEQYF. CDR3 nucleotides: TGTGCCAGCAGCTCTTACCCCCCGGGGGTAACGAGGACCTACGAGCAGTACTTC.